This T cell receptor (beta chain) comes out of a study of T cells expressing NK-cell markers. Study-level background: From sorted CD3+CD56+NKG2C+, CD3+CD56+NKG2C- and CD3+CD56-NKG2C+ T cells came the TCR beta repertoires.

The CDR3 is 11 residues long. Germline V gives CDR1 DFQATT, CDR2 SNEGSKA (reference sequence). TCRdb reprocessed the 5' RACE reads and stores each CDR3 protein as one record, lacking DNA. This sample's table reports about 430,000 distinct CDR3 sequences. The chain recombines TRBV20-1 with TRBJ2-5. This clonotype originated in a woman between 45 and 65 years old in good health. The sequencing input was blood T cells: a sorted CD56 or NKG2C T cell subset, CD4+ or CD8+ T cells, or bulk PBMC T cells (not recorded which). This CDR3 reads CSARVGETQYF.